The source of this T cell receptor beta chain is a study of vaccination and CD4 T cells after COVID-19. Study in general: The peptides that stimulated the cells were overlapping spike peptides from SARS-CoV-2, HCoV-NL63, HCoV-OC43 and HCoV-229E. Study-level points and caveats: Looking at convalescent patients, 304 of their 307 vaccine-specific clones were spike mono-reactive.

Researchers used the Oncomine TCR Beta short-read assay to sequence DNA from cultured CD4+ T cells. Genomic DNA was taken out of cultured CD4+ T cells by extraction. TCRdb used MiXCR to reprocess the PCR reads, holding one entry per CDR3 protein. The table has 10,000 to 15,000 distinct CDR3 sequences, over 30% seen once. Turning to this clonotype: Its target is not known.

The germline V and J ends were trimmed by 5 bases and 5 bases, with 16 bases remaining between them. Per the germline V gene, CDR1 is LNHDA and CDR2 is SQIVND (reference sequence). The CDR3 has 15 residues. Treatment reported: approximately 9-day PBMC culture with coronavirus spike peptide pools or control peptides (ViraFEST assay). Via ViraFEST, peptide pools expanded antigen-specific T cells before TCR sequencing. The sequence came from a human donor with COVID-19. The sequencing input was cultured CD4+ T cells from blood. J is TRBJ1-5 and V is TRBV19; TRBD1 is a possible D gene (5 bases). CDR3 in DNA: TGTGCCAGTAGTCACCGGACACTCTCTTATCAGCCCCAGCATTTT. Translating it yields CASSHRTLSYQPQHF.